These 22 T cell receptor beta chains were sequenced from one sample in a study of cytotoxic CD8 clonotypes in ibrutinib-treated CLL. TCRdb keeps only in-frame clones here, not all; method: immunoSEQ multiplex PCR. This repertoire shows some 200,000 clones, over 60% found once; its top ten account for roughly 12%. The sample in question was PBMCs, obtained after 24 months of ibrutinib treatment. All receptors come from a human donor with chronic lymphocytic leukemia.

The chain uses TRBV9 and TRBJ1-1; D uncertain. The V gene's germline CDR1 is SGDLS and CDR2 YYNGEE. This CDR3 comprises 14 residues. With 4 bases removed from V and 4 bases from J, the gap between germline ends came to 14 bases. CDR3 DNA: TGTGCCAGCAGCACCCAGCCGACGGGCACTGAAGCTTTCTTT. This gives the protein CASSTQPTGTEAFF.

CDR3 region: CAWDRGNQPQHF. The DNA of the CDR3 is TGTGCCTGGGACAGGGGCAATCAGCCCCAGCATTTT. The chain carries TRBV30 and TRBJ1-5; 7 positions match TRBD1. Germline V CDR1 and CDR2: GTSNPN, SVGIG (reference sequence). The CDR3 loop spans 12 amino acids. The V segment lost 5 bases and the J segment 2 bases; nucleotides outside the gene matches: 0.

This clone has just a few counts. The chain is built from TRBV27 and TRBJ2-7; 15 bases line up with TRBD2. This CDR3 spans 15 amino acids. Trimming took 10 bases from V and 3 from J; bases not matched to a gene: 7. Germline CDR1 reads MNHEY; CDR2 reads SMNVEV (reference sequence). In DNA form, the CDR3 reads TGTGCCACCAGAAGGGGACTAGCGGGAGGCTACGAGCAGTACTTC. Amino acid sequence: CATRRGLAGGYEQYF.

The chain has TRBV7-2 and TRBJ2-7, with D perhaps matching TRBD2 (5 bases). Germline lookup yields CDR1 SGHTA and CDR2 FQGNSA. Trimming left V 1 base short and J 4 bases short, with 14 bases between. The CDR3 length is 15 residues. CDR3 region: CASSLEEVEVYEQYF. The CDR3 DNA reads TGTGCCAGCAGCTTAGAGGAGGTAGAGGTATACGAGCAGTACTTC.

The chain has TRBV4-3 and TRBJ1-2, with D unclear. The CDR3 has 16 residues. V lost 5 bases, J lost 2 bases, and 18 bases lay in between. Germline V gives CDR1 LGHNA, CDR2 YSLEER. CDR3: CASSRRVESLNYGYTF. In nucleotides, the CDR3 is TGCGCCAGCAGCAGGAGAGTAGAAAGCCTCAACTATGGCTACACCTTC.

The chain combines TRBV19 with TRBJ1-5, with 7 bases matching TRBD1. Germline CDR1 LNHDA, CDR2 SQIVND (reference sequence). Trimming at V came to 7 bases and at J to 7 bases, leaving 7 bases not matched to a gene. The CDR3 runs to 13 residues. The CDR3 region is CASTRQGYQPQHF. The CDR3 region has the DNA TGTGCCAGTACCCGACAGGGCTACCAGCCCCAGCATTTT. Combining the CDR3 with reference TRBV19 and TRBJ1-5 gives the whole variable domain DGGITQSPKYLFRKEGQNVTLSCEQNLNHDAMYWYRQDPGQGLRLIYYSQIVNDFQKGDIAEGYSVSREKKESFPLTVTSAQKNPTAFYLCASTRQGYQPQHFGDGTRLSIL.

This sequence joins TRBV19 and TRBJ2-1; 7 bases align to TRBD1. CDR1 is LNHDA and CDR2 is SQIVND in the germline V gene (reference sequence). The CDR3 has 13 amino acids. The V and J ends lost 4 bases and 8 bases, in that order; junction bases with no gene match: 5. CDR3 sequence reads: CASSTTGIDEQFF. The CDR3 nucleotides read TGTGCCAGTAGTACGACAGGGATCGATGAGCAGTTCTTC.

The DNA for the CDR3 is TGTGCCAGCACCAGGGACAGGGGATTGCATGAGCAGTTCTTC. Protein: CASTRDRGLHEQFF. The chain is built from TRBV21-1 and TRBJ2-1; no check of the table's D call, TRBD1, against the DNA was made. TRBV21-1 is listed as a pseudogene. CDR3 length equals 14 residues.

The chain employs TRBV20-1 and TRBJ1-2; D not resolved. This CDR3 is 9 amino acids long. The V gene's germline CDR1 is DFQATT and CDR2 SNEGSKA (reference sequence). V was pared by 6 bases and J by 11 bases, with 10 bases between. CDR3 coding DNA: TGCAGTGCCCCTCGAGGGTACACCTTC. It encodes CSAPRGYTF.

This clone was seen a few times. One end of the junction fails to match germline, which may point to a read error. J is TRBJ2-1 and V is TRBV19; TRBD2 matches at 9 bases. This CDR3 region has 14 residues. CDR1 and CDR2 (germline): LNHDA, SQIVND (reference sequence). The CDR3 nucleotides read TGTGCCTGTAGGGCGGGAGGGACTTACAATGAGCAGTTCTTC. It encodes CACRAGGTYNEQFF.

The chain recombines TRBV30 with TRBJ1-2; 8 bases agree with TRBD1. Losses at the gene ends were 2 bases for V and 6 bases for J; bases not matched to a gene: 11. This CDR3 spans 15 amino acids. The V gene's germline CDR1 is GTSNPN and CDR2 SVGIG (reference sequence). The CDR3 nucleotides read TGTGCCTGGAGTACAGACCTCAGGGGGCGGAATGGCTACACCTTC. It specifies CAWSTDLRGRNGYTF. Looking up the rest from reference TRBV30 and TRBJ1-2 gives the full variable domain: SQTIHQWPATLVQPVGSPLSLECTVEGTSNPNLYWYRQAAGRGLQLLFYSVGIGQISSEVPQNLSASRPQDRQFILSSKKLLLSDSGFYLCAWSTDLRGRNGYTFGSGTRLTVV.

The CDR3 bases are TGTGCCAGCAGCCTTAGCGGGAGGGCCGATAGTGAGCAGTTCTTC. It is translated as CASSLSGRADSEQFF. This chain uses TRBV11-2 with TRBJ2-1; 11 bases are a match to TRBD2. V trimming: 5 bases; J trimming: 9 bases; junction bases outside the gene matches: 9. The CDR3 consists of 15 residues. Germline V gene sequence: CDR1 SGHAT, CDR2 FQNNGV.

This clone appeared once. The chain combines TRBV27 with TRBJ2-7; 7 nucleotides line up with TRBD1. Per germline, CDR1 MNHEY and CDR2 SMNVEV (reference sequence). With 7 bases clipped from V and 3 bases from J, the junction kept 12 bases outside the gene matches. This CDR3 is 15 amino acids long. CDR3 nucleotide sequence: TGTGCCAGCACAACCGGGACAGTCGTTGACTACGAGCAGTACTTC. Translated: CASTTGTVVDYEQYF.

The sample holds a few counts of this clone. The CDR3: CASSESARMNTEAFF. The CDR3 nucleotides read TGTGCCAGCAGTGAATCGGCAAGGATGAACACTGAAGCTTTCTTT. The rearrangement uses TRBV6-1 and TRBJ1-1; D is unclear. The ends were cut back, 2 bases at V and 0 bases at J, with 10 bases in the middle. The CDR3 totals 15 residues. Germline V gene lookup returns CDR1 MNHNS and CDR2 SASEGT.

V is TRBV30 and J is TRBJ1-2, with D perhaps TRBD1 (5 bases). V was shortened by 3 bases and J by 4 bases, with 12 bases between the two germline ends. Germline V gene data show CDR1 as GTSNPN and CDR2 as SVGIG (reference sequence). The CDR3 has 13 amino acids. In nucleotides, the CDR3 is TGTGCCTGGAGGACCGACAGACCCTATGGCTACACCTTC. Its translation: CAWRTDRPYGYTF.

This clone was found a few times. The J gene is TRBJ1-1, the V gene TRBV2, with 7 bases aligning to TRBD1. The trim removed 7 bases at V and 0 bases at J, leaving 8 bases unmatched. Germline CDR1 and CDR2: SNHLY and FYNNEI. The CDR3 sequence is 15 residues long. CDR3 protein: CASTVQGGLNTEAFF. CDR3 bases: TGTGCCAGCACGGTTCAGGGGGGTTTGAACACTGAAGCTTTCTTT.

V gene TRBV4-3 combines with J gene TRBJ2-1; tentative D call: TRBD2 (5 bases). The V end was cut by 4 bases, the J end by 3 bases, with 7 bases between. There are 13 residues in the CDR3. Germline CDR1 LGHNA, CDR2 YSLEER. The CDR3 DNA is TGCGCCAGCAGCCCCCGGGGCTACAATGAGCAGTTCTTC. Its translation is CASSPRGYNEQFF.

This clone was detected once. The chain carries TRBV30 and TRBJ2-1; unclear D gene. CDR3 length: 13 amino acids. Deletions cut 8 bases from V and 3 bases from J, with 14 bases between. Per germline, CDR1 GTSNPN and CDR2 SVGIG (reference sequence). The CDR3, as DNA: TGTGCCCACGTCGGAGAAAACTACAATGAGCAGTTCTTC. It is translated as CAHVGENYNEQFF.

As DNA, the CDR3 is TGTGCCACCAGCAGTGAATTCAGGGACTTTAACTATGGCTACACCTTC. As protein: CATSSEFRDFNYGYTF. The chain is built from TRBV15 and TRBJ1-2; tentative D call: TRBD1 (5 bases). This CDR3 has 16 amino acids. The germline V gene encodes CDR1 LNHNV and CDR2 YYDKDF (reference sequence). V was shortened by 3 bases and J by 1 base, with 15 bases between the two germline ends.

The chain joins TRBV19 to TRBJ2-7; TRBD2 aligns across 14 bases. The V gene's germline CDR1 is LNHDA and CDR2 SQIVND (reference sequence). V dropped 4 bases and J dropped 4; count of bases not matched to a gene: 0. This CDR3 is built from 14 residues. DNA for the CDR3: TGTGCCAGTAGTAGGACTAGCGGGAGGTACGAGCAGTACTTC. Translation: CASSRTSGRYEQYF. Based on the CDR3 plus reference TRBV19 and TRBJ2-7, the full variable domain is DGGITQSPKYLFRKEGQNVTLSCEQNLNHDAMYWYRQDPGQGLRLIYYSQIVNDFQKGDIAEGYSVSREKKESFPLTVTSAQKNPTAFYLCASSRTSGRYEQYFGPGTRLTVT.

This chain uses TRBV27 with TRBJ1-2; 8 bases agree with TRBD1. The germline V gene has CDR1 MNHEY and CDR2 SMNVEV (reference sequence). The CDR3 is 14 residues long. The ends lost 2 bases at V and 5 bases at J; junction bases unmatched: 4. The CDR3 DNA sequence: TGTGCCAGCAGTTTACGGGACAGGATGTATGGCTACACCTTC. It is translated as CASSLRDRMYGYTF.

The rearrangement uses TRBV7-4 and TRBJ2-3; possibly TRBD2 for D (6 bases). Trimming removed 11 bases at V and 3 bases at J, with 21 bases between. The CDR3 contains 15 residues. Germline loops: CDR1 SGHVT, CDR2 SQSDAQ. The CDR3, as DNA: TGTGCCGTCGGACGGTCGGAAGGGAGGACAGATACGCAGTATTTT. This sequence encodes CAVGRSEGRTDTQYF.